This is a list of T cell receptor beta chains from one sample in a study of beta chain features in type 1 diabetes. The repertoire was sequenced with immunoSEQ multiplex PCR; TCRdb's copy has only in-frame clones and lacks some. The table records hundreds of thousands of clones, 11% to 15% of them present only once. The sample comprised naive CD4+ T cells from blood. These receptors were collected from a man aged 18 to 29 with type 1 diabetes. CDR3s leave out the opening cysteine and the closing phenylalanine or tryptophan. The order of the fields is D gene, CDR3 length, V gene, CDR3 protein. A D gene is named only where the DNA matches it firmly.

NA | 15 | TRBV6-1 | ASSERTSYSGANVLT
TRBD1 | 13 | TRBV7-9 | ASSQSDRSKNIQY
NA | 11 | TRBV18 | ASSPWDVNEQF
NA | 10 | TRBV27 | ASSLDLGTQY
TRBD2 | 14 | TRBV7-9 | ASSLLRTSANNEQF
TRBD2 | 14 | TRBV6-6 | ASSYSREGHTDTQY
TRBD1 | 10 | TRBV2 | ASRDRGETQY
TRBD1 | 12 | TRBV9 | ASSVASGGYEQY
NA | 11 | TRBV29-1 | SGRRGDGGEQY
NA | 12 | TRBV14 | ASRGRVGVTEAF
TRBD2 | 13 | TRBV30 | AWSDSGSRADEQY
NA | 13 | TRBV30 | AWSVPGRRIGELF
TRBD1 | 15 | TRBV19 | ASSPRTGSLVNTEAF
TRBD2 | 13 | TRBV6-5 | ASSYAGAGANVLT
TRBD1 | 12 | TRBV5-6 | ASSLNRGVYGYT
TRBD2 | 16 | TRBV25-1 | ASSEDGTSSTNTGELF
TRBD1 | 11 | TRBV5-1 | ASSYGQEETQY
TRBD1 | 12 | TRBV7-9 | ASSRQGIRSPLH
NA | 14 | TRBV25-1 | ASRTSYVRGGGELF
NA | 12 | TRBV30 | AWSQQGFNEKLF
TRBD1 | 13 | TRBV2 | ASSRQGLSSDEQF
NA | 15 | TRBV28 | ASSGKGKTSGANVLT
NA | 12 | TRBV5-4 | ASSPRNTGGEQY
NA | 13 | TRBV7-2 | ASSLQDRGYTEAF
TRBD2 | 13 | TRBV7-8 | ASSPPGGGTDTQY
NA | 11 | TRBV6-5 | ASSRGGAYGYT
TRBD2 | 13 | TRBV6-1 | ASSWTSGSLNEQF
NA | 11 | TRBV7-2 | ASSFGTLYEQY
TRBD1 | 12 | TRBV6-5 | ASSPRQGAYEQY
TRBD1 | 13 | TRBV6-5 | ASSTLPTGTGELF
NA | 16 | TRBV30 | AWSPGRSGNLVGNTIY
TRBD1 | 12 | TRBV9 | ASSNLGTDGEAF
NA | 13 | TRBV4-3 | ASSQGGRRTGELF
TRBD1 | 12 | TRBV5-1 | ASSTGQGNTEAF
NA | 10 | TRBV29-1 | SVSGGGETQY
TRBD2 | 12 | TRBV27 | ASSGLADYNEQF
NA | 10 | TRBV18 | ASSRDFTEAF
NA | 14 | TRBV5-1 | ASSPTSGLAKNIQY
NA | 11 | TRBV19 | ATTTGGNQPQH
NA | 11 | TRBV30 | AWHDRQNYGYT
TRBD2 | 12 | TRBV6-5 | ASTQAGAADTQY
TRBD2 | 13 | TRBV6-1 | ASGTLAGGPGTQY
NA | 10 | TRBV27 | ASRPTGGEQY
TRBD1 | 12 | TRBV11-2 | ASSPGTATDTQY
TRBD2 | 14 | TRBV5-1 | ASSSLTSGLTGELF
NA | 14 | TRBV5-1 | ASSGTAGRATDTQY
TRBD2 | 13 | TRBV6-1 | ASSPKVAGVETQY
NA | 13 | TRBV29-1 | SVDGVEGFRYEQY
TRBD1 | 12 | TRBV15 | ATSRTGGGGEQY
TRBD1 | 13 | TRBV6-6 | ASRATGRNSYEQY
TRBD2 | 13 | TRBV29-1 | SVAGTSGGTDTQY
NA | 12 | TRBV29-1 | SVAFSTPTYEQY
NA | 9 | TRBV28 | ASSLDYEQY